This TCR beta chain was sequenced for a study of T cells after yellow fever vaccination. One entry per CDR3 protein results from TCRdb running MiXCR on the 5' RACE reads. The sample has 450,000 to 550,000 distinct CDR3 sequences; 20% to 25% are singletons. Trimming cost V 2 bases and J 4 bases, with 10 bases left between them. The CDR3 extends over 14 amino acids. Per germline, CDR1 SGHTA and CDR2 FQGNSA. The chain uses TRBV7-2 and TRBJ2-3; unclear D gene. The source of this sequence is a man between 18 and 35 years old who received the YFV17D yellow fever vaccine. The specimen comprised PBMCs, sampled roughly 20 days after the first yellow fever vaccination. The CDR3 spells CASSLSVGSDTQYF. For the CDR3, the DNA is TGTGCCAGCAGCTTATCCGTGGGTTCAGATACGCAGTATTTT.